This T cell receptor (beta chain) came from a study of T-cell memory formation after mild COVID-19. Across the whole study: Among the donors, TCR clusters were largely specific to each donor. Study-level results: Memory from before infection featured some responding clones, which suggests cross-reactive memory joined. Confirmation was lacking for SARS-CoV-2 specificity of second-wave clones that peaked on day 37.

Turning to this clonotype: Its matching antigen is unknown.

cDNA libraries for TCR alpha and TCR beta, carrying sample barcodes and UMIs, came from 5'RACE with constant-segment primers. TCRdb redid the calling of the 5' RACE reads with MiXCR, one entry per CDR3 protein. Of hundreds of thousands of distinct CDR3 sequences listed, approximately 18% are singletons. This sequence was found in an adult woman who had mild COVID-19 (a few samples of this study predate the infection). Cell type and time point are not known. The sample was PBMCs or a T cell subset sorted from them (not recorded which).

The CDR3 region is CASSLGLAVYQETQYF. CDR3 nucleotides: TGTGCCAGCAGCTTAGGTTTGGCGGTGTACCAAGAGACCCAGTACTTC. The chain recombines TRBV7-7 with TRBJ2-5; D remains ambiguous. This CDR3 region has 16 residues. Trimming took off 1 base at V and 0 bases at J, with 12 bases between the two ends. Germline-derived CDR1 and CDR2 are SSHAT and FNYEAQ (reference sequence).